This T cell receptor (delta chain) was sequenced for a study of delta chains in infants with herpesvirus infections. PBMC RNA was reverse transcribed using gamma-chain- and delta-chain-specific primers. TCRdb used CATT to re-call clones from the RT-PCR reads. The sample contains about 960 delta-chain clones, 9.1% of which appear only once. Per the germline V gene, CDR1 is GEAIGNYY and CDR2 is EKD. V was cut by 0 bases and J by 1 base, with 8 bases left in between. This CDR3 has 14 residues. By share of the sample, this clone is large (0.1 to 1%). Distinct nucleotide sequences in the sample also encode this CDR3.

The sequence derives from a human donor who was a Ugandan infant, either HIV-exposed or HIV-unexposed (not recorded which). The sequences come from peripheral blood, collected at time point 2 of longitudinal follow-up. This chain connects TRDV2 to TRDJ1; D perhaps matches TRDD3 (6 bases). In DNA form, the CDR3 reads TGTGCCTGTGACACCATGGGGGCCACCGATAAACTCATCTTT. Translated: CACDTMGATDKLIF.